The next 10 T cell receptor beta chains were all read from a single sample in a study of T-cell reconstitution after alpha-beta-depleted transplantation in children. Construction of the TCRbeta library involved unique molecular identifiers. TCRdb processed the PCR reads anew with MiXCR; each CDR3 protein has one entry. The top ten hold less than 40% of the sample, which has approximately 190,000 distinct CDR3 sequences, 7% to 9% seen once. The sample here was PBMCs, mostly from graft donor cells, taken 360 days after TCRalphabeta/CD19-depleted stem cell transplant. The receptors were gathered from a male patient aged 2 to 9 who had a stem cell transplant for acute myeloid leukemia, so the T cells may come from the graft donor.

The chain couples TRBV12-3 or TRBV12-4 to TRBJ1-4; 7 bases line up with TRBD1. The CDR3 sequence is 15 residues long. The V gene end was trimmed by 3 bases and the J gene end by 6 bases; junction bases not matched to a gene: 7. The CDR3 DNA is TGTGCCAGCAGTTTCGGGAGGGGGCGCGATGAAAAACTGTTTTTT. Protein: CASSFGRGRDEKLFF.

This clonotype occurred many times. Here the CDR3 DNA reads TGTGCCAGCAGCTACCGACTAGCGGCCCTTCATGAGCAGTTCTTC. The encoded protein is CASSYRLAALHEQFF. The chain has TRBV9 and TRBJ2-1; 9 bases are shared with TRBD2. The CDR3 runs to 15 residues. V lost 4 bases and J lost 8; bases outside the gene matches: 10. The germline CDR1 and CDR2 sequences are SGDLS and YYNGEE.

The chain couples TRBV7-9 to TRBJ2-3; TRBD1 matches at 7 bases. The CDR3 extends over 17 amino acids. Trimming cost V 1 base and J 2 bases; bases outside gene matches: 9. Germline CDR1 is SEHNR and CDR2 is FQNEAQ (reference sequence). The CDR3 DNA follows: TGTGCCAGCAGCTTAGAGAAGTTGGACAGGAACACAGATACGCAGTATTTT. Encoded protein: CASSLEKLDRNTDTQYF.

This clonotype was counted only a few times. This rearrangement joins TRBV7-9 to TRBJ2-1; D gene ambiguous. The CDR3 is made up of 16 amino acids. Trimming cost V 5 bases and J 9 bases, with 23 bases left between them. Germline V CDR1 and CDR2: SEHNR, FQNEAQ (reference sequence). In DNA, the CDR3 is TGTGCCAGCAGCCCCCCGACGGGCCAGGTCCCAACTGAGCAGTTCTTC. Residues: CASSPPTGQVPTEQFF.

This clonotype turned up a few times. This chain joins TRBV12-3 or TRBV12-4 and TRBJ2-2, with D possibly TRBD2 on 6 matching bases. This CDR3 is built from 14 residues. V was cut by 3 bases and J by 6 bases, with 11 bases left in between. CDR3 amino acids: CASSLELASGELFF. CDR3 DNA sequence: TGTGCCAGCAGTTTGGAACTAGCCTCCGGGGAGCTGTTTTTT.

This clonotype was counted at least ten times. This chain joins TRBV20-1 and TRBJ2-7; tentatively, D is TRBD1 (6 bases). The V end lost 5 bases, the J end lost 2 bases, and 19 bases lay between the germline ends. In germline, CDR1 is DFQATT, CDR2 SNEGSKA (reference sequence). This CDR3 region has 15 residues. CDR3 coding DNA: TGCAGTGCTCGCTCCCGGACAGTACTCCCCTACGAGCAGTACTTC. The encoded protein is CSARSRTVLPYEQYF.

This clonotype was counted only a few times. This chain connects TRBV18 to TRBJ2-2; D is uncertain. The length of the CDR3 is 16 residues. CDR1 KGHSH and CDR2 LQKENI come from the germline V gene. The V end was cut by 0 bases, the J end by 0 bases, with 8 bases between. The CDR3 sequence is CASSPPSNANTGELFF. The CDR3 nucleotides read TGTGCCAGCTCACCACCAAGTAACGCGAACACCGGGGAGCTGTTTTTT.

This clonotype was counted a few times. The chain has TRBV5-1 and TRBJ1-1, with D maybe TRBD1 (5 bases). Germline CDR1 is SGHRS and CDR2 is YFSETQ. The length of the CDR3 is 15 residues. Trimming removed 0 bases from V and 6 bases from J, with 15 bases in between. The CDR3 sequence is CASSLAPGWESEAFF. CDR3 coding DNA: TGCGCCAGCAGCTTGGCCCCAGGGTGGGAATCTGAAGCTTTCTTT.

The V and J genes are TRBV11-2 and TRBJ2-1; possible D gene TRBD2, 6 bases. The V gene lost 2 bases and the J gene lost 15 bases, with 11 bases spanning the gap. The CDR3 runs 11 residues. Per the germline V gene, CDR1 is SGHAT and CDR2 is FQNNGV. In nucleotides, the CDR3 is TGTGCCAGCAGCTTAACGGGAGAGGGGTTCTTC. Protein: CASSLTGEGFF.

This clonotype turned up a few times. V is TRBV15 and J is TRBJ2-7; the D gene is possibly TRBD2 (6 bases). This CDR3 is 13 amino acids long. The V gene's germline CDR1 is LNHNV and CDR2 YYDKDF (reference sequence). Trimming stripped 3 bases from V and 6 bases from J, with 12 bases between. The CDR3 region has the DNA TGTGCCACCAGCAGCGACTCTAGCGCCGAGCAGTACTTC. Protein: CATSSDSSAEQYF.